This T cell receptor (beta chain) was found in a study of Graves' ophthalmopathy and Graves' hyperthyroidism. This clonotype came up a few times. Patients were diagnosed from clinical symptoms, serum thyroxine, TRAb, thyroid ultrasound and orbital computed tomography. Amplification from RNA transcripts yielded the TCR beta CDR3 regions. HTBI primers primed a first-round RT-PCR, and a second-round multiplex PCR followed. From the multiplex PCR reads, TCRdb called clonotypes with MiXCR, one entry per CDR3 protein. This table holds about 210,000 distinct CDR3 sequences, over 25% found once. The sample taken for sequencing was peripheral blood. This clonotype was sampled from a man aged 50 or older with Graves' ophthalmopathy.

Written as DNA, the CDR3 is TGCGCCAGCAGCTTGGATTTGCCTAGCCTCCCGGGGGGGGAGCAGTACTTC. It encodes CASSLDLPSLPGGEQYF. The genes are TRBV5-1 and TRBJ2-7, with 8 bases matching TRBD2. The CDR3 runs 17 residues. V lost 0 bases to trimming and J lost 7 bases; unmatched junction nucleotides: 15. Germline V gives CDR1 SGHRS, CDR2 YFSETQ. Complete variable domain (other parts from reference TRBV5-1 and TRBJ2-7): KAGVTQTPRYLIKTRGQQVTLSCSPISGHRSVSWYQQTPGQGLQFLFEYFSETQRNKGNFPGRFSGRQFSNSRSEMNVSTLELGDSALYLCASSLDLPSLPGGEQYFGPGTRLTVT.